This entry lists 14 T cell receptor beta chains sequenced from one sample in a study of memory CD8 T cells in hepatitis C reinfection. Stated time point: peak reinfection, 3 to 8 weeks after reinfection detection. The sorted cells went straight to TCR sequencing with no prior in vitro expansion. The protocol was immunoSEQ multiplex PCR, while the TCRdb copy is restricted to in-frame clones and leaves out a portion. The top ten clones hold 1% to 1.5% of a sample with tens of thousands of clones, 88% of them seen once. The sample was naive CD8+ T cells sorted from blood. These TCRs come from a man between 18 and 35 years old with hepatitis C virus infection.

This chain's CDR3 is CASKNSPSYEQYF. CDR3 in DNA: TGTGCCAGCAAAAACAGCCCCTCCTACGAGCAGTACTTC. The chain is built from TRBV9 and TRBJ2-7, with D hard to call. The V end was cut by 6 bases, the J end by 0 bases, with 10 bases between. The CDR3 sequence is 13 residues long. The V gene's germline CDR1 is SGDLS and CDR2 YYNGEE.

This clone appeared a single time. The rearrangement uses TRBV19 and TRBJ2-1; D is unresolved. The CDR3 is 17 residues long. V lost 3 bases to trimming and J lost 5 bases, with 20 bases between them. CDR1 LNHDA and CDR2 SQIVND come from the germline V gene (reference sequence). In DNA, the CDR3 is TGTGCCAGTAGTATTTCAGCGAGACCACCTCTAAACAATGAGCAGTTCTTC. Translating it yields CASSISARPPLNNEQFF.

This CDR3 reads CASSTSRDSTFDEQFF. The DNA for the CDR3 is TGTGCCAGCAGCACAAGCCGGGACTCCACTTTCGATGAGCAGTTCTTC. The chain combines TRBV7-2 with TRBJ2-1; D may be TRBD2 (6 bases). This CDR3 has 16 residues. Germline values: CDR1 SGHTA, CDR2 FQGNSA. Trimming left V 5 bases short and J 8 bases short, with 22 bases between. Complete variable domain (other parts from reference TRBV7-2 and TRBJ2-1): GAGVSQSPSNKVTEKGKDVELRCDPISGHTALYWYRQSLGQGLEFLIYFQGNSAPDKSGLPSDRFSAERTGGSVSTLTIQRTQQEDSAVYLCASSTSRDSTFDEQFFGPGTRLTVL.

The V gene is TRBV27, the J gene TRBJ2-1; TRBD1 matches 7 bases. The germline CDR1 and CDR2 sequences are MNHEY and SMNVEV (reference sequence). The CDR3 contains 16 residues. V lost 5 bases and J lost 8; bases outside the gene matches: 15. The CDR3 sequence is CASSPLGGQGVDEQFF. The CDR3, as DNA: TGTGCCAGCAGTCCCCTAGGTGGTCAGGGGGTCGATGAGCAGTTCTTC.

The chain has TRBV11-3 and TRBJ2-7; D unresolved. Trimming took 3 bases from V and 3 from J, leaving 21 bases between them. Looked up from germline, CDR1 is SGHNT and CDR2 is YENEEA. This CDR3 region has 17 residues. DNA of the CDR3: TGTGCCAGCAGCTTGCTCCGAACAGAGACACAGATCTACGAGCAGTACTTC. Translating gives CASSLLRTETQIYEQYF.

V gene TRBV7-9 combines with J gene TRBJ2-7, with 8 positions matching TRBD1. V dropped 5 bases and J dropped 2; count of bases not matched to a gene: 8. CDR1 and CDR2 (germline): SEHNR, FQNEAQ (reference sequence). The CDR3 contains 15 residues. In nucleotides, the CDR3 is TGTGCCAGCAGCCAGGGGGCTAGTCTTACCTACGAGCAGTACTTC. Its protein is CASSQGASLTYEQYF.

This rearrangement joins TRBV19 to TRBJ2-7; TRBD1 matches 7 bases. J was trimmed by 1 base and V by 4 bases; bases with no gene match: 7. CDR1 and CDR2 from the germline V gene are LNHDA and SQIVND (reference sequence). This CDR3 is 15 amino acids long. The CDR3 nucleotides read TGTGCCAGTAGTAACGAACTGACAGGGTCCTACGAGCAGTACTTC. Residues: CASSNELTGSYEQYF.

V gene TRBV28 combines with J gene TRBJ2-7, with D tentatively TRBD2 (5 bases). In germline, CDR1 is MDHEN, CDR2 SYDVKM. With 4 bases removed from V and 9 bases from J, the gap between germline ends came to 13 bases. This CDR3 region has 12 residues. The DNA for the CDR3 is TGTGCCAGCAGTTCTGGGCTAGCATGGCAGTACTTC. Its protein is CASSSGLAWQYF.

This clone was counted a few times. The chain has TRBV4-1 and TRBJ1-3, with D uncertain. The germline CDR1 and CDR2 sequences are MGHRA and YSYEKL. The V gene lost 4 bases and the J gene lost 7 bases, with 11 bases spanning the gap. The CDR3 sequence is 13 residues long. The CDR3 is CASSPEGRNTIYF. The CDR3 bases are TGCGCCAGCAGCCCGGAGGGTCGGAACACCATATATTTT.

This clone turned up a few times. The V call is TRBV30, the J call TRBJ1-1; tentative D call: TRBD1 (6 bases). CDR1 and CDR2 (germline): GTSNPN, SVGIG (reference sequence). The V end lost 5 bases, the J end lost 3 bases, and 13 bases lay between the germline ends. The CDR3 spans 13 residues. The CDR3 DNA reads TGTGCCTGGGGGGACAAATTGTACACTGAAGCTTTCTTT. Its protein is CAWGDKLYTEAFF.

V usage is TRBV19 and J usage is TRBJ1-5; no clear D gene. This CDR3 contains 13 residues. Trimming removed 3 bases from V and 2 bases from J, with 5 bases in between. Germline values: CDR1 LNHDA, CDR2 SQIVND (reference sequence). The CDR3 region has the DNA TGTGCCAGTAGTATTGCGGGCAATCAGCCCCAGCATTTT. Its translation is CASSIAGNQPQHF.

This clone turned up a few times. This chain uses TRBV6-5 with TRBJ2-1, with D possibly TRBD2 on 6 matching bases. Germline CDR1 reads MNHEY; CDR2 reads SVGAGI. V was cut by 9 bases and J by 0 bases, with 9 bases left in between. This CDR3 contains 13 residues. The CDR3: CASGGSSYNEQFF. In nucleotides, the CDR3 is TGTGCCAGTGGGGGGAGCTCCTACAATGAGCAGTTCTTC.

V and J are TRBV4-1 and TRBJ1-1; D is ambiguous. CDR3 length: 15 amino acids. With 0 bases removed from V and 1 base from J, the gap between germline ends came to 9 bases. In germline, CDR1 is MGHRA, CDR2 YSYEKL. This CDR3 is CASSQDRSGNTEAFF. The CDR3 nucleotides are TGCGCCAGCAGCCAAGATAGGAGTGGGAACACTGAAGCTTTCTTT.

CDR3 nucleotide sequence: TGTGCCAGCAGCGTAGGTGCCCTAGCGGGCACCAGCTCCTACAATGAGCAGTTCTTC. Translating gives CASSVGALAGTSSYNEQFF. The chain recombines TRBV9 with TRBJ2-1; TRBD2 agrees at 8 bases. The germline CDR1 and CDR2 sequences are SGDLS and YYNGEE. The CDR3 is 19 amino acids. Unmatched junction bases numbered 11, after V lost 0 bases and J lost 0 bases.